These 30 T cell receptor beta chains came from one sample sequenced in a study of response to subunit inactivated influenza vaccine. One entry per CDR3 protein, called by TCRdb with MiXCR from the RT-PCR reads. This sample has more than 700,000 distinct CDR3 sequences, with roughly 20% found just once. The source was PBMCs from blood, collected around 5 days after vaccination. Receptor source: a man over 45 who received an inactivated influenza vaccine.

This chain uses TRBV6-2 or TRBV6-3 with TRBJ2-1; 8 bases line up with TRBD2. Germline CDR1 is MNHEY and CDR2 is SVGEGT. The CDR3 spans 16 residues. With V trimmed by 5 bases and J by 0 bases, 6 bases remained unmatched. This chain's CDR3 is CASSPTSGRSYNEQFF. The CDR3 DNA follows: TGTGCCAGCAGTCCTACTAGCGGACGCTCCTACAATGAGCAGTTCTTC.

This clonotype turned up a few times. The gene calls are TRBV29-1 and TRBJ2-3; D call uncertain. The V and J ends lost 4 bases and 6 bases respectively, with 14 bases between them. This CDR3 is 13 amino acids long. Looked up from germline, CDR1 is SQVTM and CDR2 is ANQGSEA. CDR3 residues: CSVGQRVGDTQYF. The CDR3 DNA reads TGCAGCGTTGGCCAGAGAGTAGGGGATACGCAGTATTTT.

The CDR3 here is CASSYHGRPSTDTQYF. The CDR3, as DNA: TGTGCCAGCAGTTACCACGGCAGACCTAGCACAGATACGCAGTATTTT. The rearrangement links TRBV6-2 or TRBV6-3 to TRBJ2-3; D is undetermined. The V and J ends lost 2 bases and 0 bases respectively, with 12 bases between them. Per germline, CDR1 MNHEY and CDR2 SVGEGT. The CDR3 has 16 amino acids.

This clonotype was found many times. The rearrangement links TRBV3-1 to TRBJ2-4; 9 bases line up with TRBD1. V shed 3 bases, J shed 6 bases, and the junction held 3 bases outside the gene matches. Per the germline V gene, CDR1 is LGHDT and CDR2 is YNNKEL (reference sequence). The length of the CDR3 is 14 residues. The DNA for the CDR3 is TGTGCCAGCAGCCACCAGGACAGGGGAAACATTCAGTACTTC. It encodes CASSHQDRGNIQYF.

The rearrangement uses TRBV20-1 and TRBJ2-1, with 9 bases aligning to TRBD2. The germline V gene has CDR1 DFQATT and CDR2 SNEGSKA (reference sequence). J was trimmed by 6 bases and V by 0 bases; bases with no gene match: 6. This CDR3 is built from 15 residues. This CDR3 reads CSARDRLAGFNEQFF. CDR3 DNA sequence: TGCAGTGCTAGAGATCGGCTAGCGGGATTCAATGAGCAGTTCTTC.

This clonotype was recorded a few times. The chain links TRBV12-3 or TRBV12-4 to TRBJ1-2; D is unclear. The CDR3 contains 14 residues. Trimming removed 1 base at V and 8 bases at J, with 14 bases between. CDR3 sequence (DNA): TGTGCCAGCAGTTTAGGGGTGGAGGGTTACGGCTACACCTTC. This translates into CASSLGVEGYGYTF.

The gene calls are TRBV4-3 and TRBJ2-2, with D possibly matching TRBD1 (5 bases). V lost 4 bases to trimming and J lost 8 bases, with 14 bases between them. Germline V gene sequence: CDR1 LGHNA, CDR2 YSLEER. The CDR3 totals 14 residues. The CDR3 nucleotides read TGCGCCAGCAGCCTCGAGGCAGGGCCTGGGGAGCTGTTTTTT. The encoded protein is CASSLEAGPGELFF.

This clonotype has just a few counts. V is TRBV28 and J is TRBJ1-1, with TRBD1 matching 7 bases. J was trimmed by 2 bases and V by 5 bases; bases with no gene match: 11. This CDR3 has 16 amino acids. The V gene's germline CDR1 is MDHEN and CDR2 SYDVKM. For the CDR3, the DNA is TGTGCCAGCAGTCGAGACTCACAGGGGTCAAACACTGAAGCTTTCTTT. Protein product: CASSRDSQGSNTEAFF.

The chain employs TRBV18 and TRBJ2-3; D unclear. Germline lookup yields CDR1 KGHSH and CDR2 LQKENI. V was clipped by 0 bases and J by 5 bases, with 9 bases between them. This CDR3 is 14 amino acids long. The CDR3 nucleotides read TGTGCCAGCTCACCACCGATGTTCGGAGATACGCAGTATTTT. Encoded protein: CASSPPMFGDTQYF.

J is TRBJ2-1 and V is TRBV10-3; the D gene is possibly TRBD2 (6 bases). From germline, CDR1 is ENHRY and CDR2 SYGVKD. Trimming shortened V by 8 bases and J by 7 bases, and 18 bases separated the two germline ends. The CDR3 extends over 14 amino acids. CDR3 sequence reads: CAIGGNLEVNEQFF. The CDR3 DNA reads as TGTGCCATCGGGGGGAATCTCGAGGTGAATGAGCAGTTCTTC.

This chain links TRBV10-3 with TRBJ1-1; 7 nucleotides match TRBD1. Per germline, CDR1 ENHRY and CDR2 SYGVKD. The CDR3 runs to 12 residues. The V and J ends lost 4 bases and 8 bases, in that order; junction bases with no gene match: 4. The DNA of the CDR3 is TGTGCCATCAGTGGCCGGACAGGAGAAGCTTTCTTT. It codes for CAISGRTGEAFF.

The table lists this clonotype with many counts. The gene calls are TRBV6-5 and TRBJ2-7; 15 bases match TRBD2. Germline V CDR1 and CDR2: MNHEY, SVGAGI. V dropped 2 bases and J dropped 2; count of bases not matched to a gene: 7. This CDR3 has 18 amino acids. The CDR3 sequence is CASSYEGLAGGIPYEQYF. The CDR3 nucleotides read TGTGCCAGCAGTTACGAAGGACTAGCGGGGGGGATCCCCTACGAGCAGTACTTC.

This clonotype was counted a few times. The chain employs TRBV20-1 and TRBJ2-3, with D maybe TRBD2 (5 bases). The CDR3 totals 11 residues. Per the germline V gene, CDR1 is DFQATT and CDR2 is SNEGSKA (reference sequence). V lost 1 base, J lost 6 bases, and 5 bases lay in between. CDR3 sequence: CSARGGDTQYF. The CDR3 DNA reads TGCAGTGCTAGAGGAGGGGATACGCAGTATTTT.

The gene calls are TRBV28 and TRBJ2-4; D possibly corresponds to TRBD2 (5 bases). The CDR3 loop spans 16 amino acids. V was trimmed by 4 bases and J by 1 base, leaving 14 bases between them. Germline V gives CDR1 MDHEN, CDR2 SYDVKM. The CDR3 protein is CASSSRLRGAKNIQYF. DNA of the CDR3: TGTGCCAGCAGTTCAAGACTACGCGGGGCCAAAAACATTCAGTACTTC. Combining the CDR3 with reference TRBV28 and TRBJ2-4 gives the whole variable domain DVKVTQSSRYLVKRTGEKVFLECVQDMDHENMFWYRQDPGLGLRLIYFSYDVKMKEKGDIPEGYSVSREKKERFSLILESASTNQTSMYLCASSSRLRGAKNIQYFGAGTRLSVL.

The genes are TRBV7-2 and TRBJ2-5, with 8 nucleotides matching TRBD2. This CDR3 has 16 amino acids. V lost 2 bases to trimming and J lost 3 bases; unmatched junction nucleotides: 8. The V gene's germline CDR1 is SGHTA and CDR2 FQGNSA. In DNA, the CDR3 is TGTGCCAGCAGCTTAACAGAGCGGGAGAAGGAAGAGACCCAGTACTTC. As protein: CASSLTEREKEETQYF.

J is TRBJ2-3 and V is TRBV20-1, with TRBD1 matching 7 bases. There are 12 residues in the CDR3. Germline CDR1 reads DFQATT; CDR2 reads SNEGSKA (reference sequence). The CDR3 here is CTGTEDTDTQYF. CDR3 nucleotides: TGCACCGGGACAGAGGACACAGATACGCAGTATTTT.

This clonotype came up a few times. This CDR3 is CSVGLIAGELFF. The CDR3 DNA reads as TGCAGCGTGGGACTAATCGCCGGGGAGCTGTTTTTT. V and J are TRBV29-1 and TRBJ2-2; TRBD2 aligns across 7 bases. This CDR3 spans 12 amino acids. V dropped 6 bases and J dropped 6; count of bases not matched to a gene: 4. CDR1 is SQVTM, CDR2 ANQGSEA, per germline.

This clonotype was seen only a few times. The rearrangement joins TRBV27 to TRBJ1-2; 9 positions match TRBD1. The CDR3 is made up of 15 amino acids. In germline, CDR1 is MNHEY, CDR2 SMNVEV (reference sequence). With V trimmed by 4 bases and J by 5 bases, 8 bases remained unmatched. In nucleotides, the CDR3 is TGTGCCAGCAGTTCCTCGTACAGGGGGCGTTATGGCTACACCTTC. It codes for CASSSSYRGRYGYTF.

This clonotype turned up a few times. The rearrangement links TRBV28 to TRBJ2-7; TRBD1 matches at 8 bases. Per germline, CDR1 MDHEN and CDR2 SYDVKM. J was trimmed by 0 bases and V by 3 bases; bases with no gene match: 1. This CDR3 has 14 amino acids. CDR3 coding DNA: TGTGCCAGCAGTTTGACAGGGGTCTCCTACGAGCAGTACTTC. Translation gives CASSLTGVSYEQYF.

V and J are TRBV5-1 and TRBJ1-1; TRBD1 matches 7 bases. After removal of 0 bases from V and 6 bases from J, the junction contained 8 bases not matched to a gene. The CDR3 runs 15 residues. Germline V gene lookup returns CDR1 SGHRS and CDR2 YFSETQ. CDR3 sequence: CASSLVSGGSAEAFF. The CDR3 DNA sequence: TGCGCCAGCAGCTTGGTCTCAGGGGGATCTGCTGAAGCTTTCTTT.

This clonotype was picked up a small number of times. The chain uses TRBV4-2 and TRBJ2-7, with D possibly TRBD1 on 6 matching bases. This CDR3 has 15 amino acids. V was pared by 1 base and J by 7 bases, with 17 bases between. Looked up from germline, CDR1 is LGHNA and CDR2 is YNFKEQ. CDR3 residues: CASSQGPGVPREQYF. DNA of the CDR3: TGTGCCAGCAGCCAAGGGCCAGGGGTCCCTAGAGAGCAGTACTTC.

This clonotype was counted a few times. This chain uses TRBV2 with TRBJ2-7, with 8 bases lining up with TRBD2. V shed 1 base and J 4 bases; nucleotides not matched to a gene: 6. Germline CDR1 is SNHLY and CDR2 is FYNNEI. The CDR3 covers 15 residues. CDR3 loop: CASSEGNSGIYEQYF. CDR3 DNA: TGTGCCAGCAGTGAAGGGAATAGCGGGATATACGAGCAGTACTTC.

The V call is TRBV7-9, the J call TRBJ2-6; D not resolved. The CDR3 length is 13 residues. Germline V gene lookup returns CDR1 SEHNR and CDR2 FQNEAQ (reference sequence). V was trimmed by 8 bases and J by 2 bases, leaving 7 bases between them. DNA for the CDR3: TGTGCCAGCGGACCCCCTGGGGCCAACGTCCTGACTTTC. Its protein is CASGPPGANVLTF.

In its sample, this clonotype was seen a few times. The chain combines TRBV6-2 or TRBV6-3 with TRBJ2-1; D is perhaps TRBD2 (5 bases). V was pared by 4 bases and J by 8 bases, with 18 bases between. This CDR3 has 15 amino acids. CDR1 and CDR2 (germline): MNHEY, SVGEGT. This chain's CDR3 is CASSFAGLGRDEQFF. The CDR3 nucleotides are TGTGCCAGCAGTTTCGCGGGCCTAGGGCGGGATGAGCAGTTCTTC.

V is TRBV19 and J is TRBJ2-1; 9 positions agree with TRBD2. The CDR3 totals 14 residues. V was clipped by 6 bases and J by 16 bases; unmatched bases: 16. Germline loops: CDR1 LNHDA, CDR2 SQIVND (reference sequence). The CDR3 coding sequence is TGTGCCAGTAGACAGTCACCGGGACTAGCAACCACTTTCTTC. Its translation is CASRQSPGLATTFF.

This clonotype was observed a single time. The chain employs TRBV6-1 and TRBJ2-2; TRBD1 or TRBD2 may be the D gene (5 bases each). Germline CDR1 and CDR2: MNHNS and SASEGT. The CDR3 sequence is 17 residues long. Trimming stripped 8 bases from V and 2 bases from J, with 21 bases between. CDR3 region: CASYGRQGGGNTGELFF. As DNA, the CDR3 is TGTGCCAGCTACGGGCGTCAGGGTGGGGGAAACACCGGGGAGCTGTTTTTT.

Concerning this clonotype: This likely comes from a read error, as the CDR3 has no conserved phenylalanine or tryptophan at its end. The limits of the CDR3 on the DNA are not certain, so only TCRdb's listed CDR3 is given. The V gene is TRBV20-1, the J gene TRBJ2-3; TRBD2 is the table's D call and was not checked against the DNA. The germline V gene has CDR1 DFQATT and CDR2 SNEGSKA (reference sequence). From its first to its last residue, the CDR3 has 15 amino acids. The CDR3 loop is CSAREGTSKGSQGVT.

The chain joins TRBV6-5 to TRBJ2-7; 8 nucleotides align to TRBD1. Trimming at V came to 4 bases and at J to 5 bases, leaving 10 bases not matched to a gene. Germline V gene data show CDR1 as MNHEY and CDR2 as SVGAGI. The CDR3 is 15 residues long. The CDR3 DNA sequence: TGTGCCAGCAGTTTCCAGGGCAGGGGGCTTAACGAGCAGTACTTC. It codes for CASSFQGRGLNEQYF.

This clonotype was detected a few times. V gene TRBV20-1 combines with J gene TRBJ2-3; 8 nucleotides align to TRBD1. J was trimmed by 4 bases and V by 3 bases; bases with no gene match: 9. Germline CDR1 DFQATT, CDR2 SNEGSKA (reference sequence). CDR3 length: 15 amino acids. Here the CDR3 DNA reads TGCAGTGCTAGTACGCAGGGGGCTCTGGCAGATACGCAGTATTTT. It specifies CSASTQGALADTQYF.

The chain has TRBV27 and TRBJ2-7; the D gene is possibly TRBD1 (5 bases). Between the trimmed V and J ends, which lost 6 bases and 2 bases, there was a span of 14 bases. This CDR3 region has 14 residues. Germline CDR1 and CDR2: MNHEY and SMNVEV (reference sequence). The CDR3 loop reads CASSPTVGPYEQYF. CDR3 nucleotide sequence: TGTGCCAGCAGCCCGACAGTAGGACCCTACGAGCAGTACTTC.